This T cell receptor beta chain stems from a study of blood T cell repertoires in COVID-19. Background on the study: PBMCs, B-cell-depleted T cells, or T cells were the source of the cDNA or gDNA that made up the material.

Germline CDR1 and CDR2: SGHAT and FQNNGV. After removal of 5 bases from V and 4 bases from J, the junction contained 7 bases not matched to a gene. This CDR3 spans 14 amino acids. Participants, 18 to 89 years old, spanned fewer than 30 US areas. Cohorts were assigned according to the clinical history that participants reported. Assay: immunoSEQ multiplex PCR; the TCRdb copy retains only in-frame clones and omits some. The table includes 250,000 to 350,000 clones, 88% detected once. The specimen was PBMCs or T cells enriched from blood (not recorded which). The receptor's source is a woman between 45 and 65 years old who had recovered from COVID-19. The V and J genes are TRBV11-2 and TRBJ2-5, with 7 bases matching TRBD2. Written as DNA, the CDR3 is TGTGCCAGCAGCCGGCTGGGCGGGAGAGAGACCCAGTACTTC. Translation gives CASSRLGGRETQYF.